This T cell receptor beta chain was observed in a study of OX40 agonist ivuxolimab in advanced cancers. Regarding the study as a whole: Expanded clones were, on average, more numerous in CD8+ T cells than in CD4+.

Sampled blood was obtained at baseline, cycle 4 day 1, and cycle 7 day 1. Remarks on this clone: Antigen specificity is unknown.

Measured with immunoSEQ multiplex PCR; TCRdb has only the in-frame clones, and not every one. This table holds 60,000 to 70,000 clones, 75% to 90% found once. The starting material was CD4+ or CD8+ T cells sorted from blood, obtained in a trial of the OX40 agonist ivuxolimab. This clonotype was obtained from an adult with an advanced solid tumor such as melanoma, head and neck, liver or kidney cancer.

The CDR3: CAWKYGTGPYEQYF. The DNA for the CDR3 is TGTGCCTGGAAATACGGGACAGGGCCCTACGAGCAGTACTTC. V is TRBV30 and J is TRBJ2-7; 9 positions agree with TRBD1. V was pared by 4 bases and J by 2 bases, with 6 bases of the junction left unmatched. This CDR3 region has 14 residues. Germline lookup yields CDR1 GTSNPN and CDR2 SVGIG (reference sequence).